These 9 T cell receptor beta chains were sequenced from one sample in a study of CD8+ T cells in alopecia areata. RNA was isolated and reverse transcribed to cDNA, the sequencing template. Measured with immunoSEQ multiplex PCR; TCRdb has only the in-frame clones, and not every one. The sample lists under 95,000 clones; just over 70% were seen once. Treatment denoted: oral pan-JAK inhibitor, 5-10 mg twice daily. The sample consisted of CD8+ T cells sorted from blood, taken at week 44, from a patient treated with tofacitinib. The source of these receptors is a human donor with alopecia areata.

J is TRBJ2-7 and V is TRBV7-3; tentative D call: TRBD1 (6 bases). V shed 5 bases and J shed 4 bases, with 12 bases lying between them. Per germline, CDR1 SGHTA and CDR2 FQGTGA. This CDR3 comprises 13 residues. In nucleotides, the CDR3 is TGTGCCAGCAGCGCCTCCAGGGGTTACGAGCAGTACTTC. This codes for CASSASRGYEQYF.

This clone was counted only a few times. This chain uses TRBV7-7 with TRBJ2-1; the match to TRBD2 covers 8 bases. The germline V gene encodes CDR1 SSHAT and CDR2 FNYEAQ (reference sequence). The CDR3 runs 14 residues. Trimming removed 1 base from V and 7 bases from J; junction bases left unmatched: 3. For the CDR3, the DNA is TGTGCCAGCAGCTTAGGTCGGGGGGGGAATGAGCAGTTCTTC. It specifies CASSLGRGGNEQFF.

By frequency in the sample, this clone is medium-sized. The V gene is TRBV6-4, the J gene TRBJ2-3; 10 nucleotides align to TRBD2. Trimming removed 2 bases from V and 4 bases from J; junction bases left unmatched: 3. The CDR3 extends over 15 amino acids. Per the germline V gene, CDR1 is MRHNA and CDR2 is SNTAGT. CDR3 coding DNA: TGTGCCAGCAGTGACAGCGGGGGGGCCGCAGATACGCAGTATTTT. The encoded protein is CASSDSGGAADTQYF.

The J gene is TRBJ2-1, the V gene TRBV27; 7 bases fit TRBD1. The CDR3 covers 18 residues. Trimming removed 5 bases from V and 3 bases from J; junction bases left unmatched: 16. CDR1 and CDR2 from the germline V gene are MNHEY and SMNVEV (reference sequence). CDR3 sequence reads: CASSTDRTGQDRYNEQFF. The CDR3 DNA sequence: TGTGCCAGCAGTACCGATCGGACTGGACAGGATCGCTACAATGAGCAGTTCTTC.

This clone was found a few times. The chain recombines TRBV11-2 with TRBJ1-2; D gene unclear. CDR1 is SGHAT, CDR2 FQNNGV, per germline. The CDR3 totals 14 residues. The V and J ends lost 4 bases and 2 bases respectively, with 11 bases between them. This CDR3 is CASSSSGTNYGYTF. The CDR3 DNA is TGTGCCAGCAGCTCGTCGGGTACGAACTATGGCTACACCTTC.

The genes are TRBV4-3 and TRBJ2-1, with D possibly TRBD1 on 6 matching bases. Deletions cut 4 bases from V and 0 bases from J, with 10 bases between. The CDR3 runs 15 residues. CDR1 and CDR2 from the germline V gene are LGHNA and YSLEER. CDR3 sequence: CASSLGGSSYNEQFF. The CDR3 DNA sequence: TGCGCCAGCAGCCTAGGGGGAAGCTCCTACAATGAGCAGTTCTTC.

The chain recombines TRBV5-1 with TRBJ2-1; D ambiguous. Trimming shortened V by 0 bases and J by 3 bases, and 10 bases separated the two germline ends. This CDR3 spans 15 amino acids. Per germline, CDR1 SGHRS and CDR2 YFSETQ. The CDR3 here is CASSLAPGNYNEQFF. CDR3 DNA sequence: TGCGCCAGCAGCTTGGCCCCGGGCAACTACAATGAGCAGTTCTTC.

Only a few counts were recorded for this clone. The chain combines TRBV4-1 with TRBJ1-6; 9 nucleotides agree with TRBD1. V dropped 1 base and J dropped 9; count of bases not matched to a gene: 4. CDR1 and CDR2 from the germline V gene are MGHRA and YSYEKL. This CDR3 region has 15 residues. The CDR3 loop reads CASSQADRGGSPLHF. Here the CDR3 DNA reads TGCGCCAGCAGCCAAGCGGACAGGGGCGGTTCACCCCTCCACTTT.

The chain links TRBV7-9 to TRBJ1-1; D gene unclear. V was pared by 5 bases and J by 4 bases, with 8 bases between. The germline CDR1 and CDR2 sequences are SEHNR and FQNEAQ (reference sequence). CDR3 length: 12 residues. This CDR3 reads CASSPQATEAFF. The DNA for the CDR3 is TGTGCCAGCAGCCCCCAGGCCACTGAAGCTTTCTTT.